These 18 T cell receptor beta chains came from one sample sequenced in a study of blood T cell repertoires in COVID-19. Method: immunoSEQ multiplex PCR; TCRdb's copy keeps in-frame clones and lacks some. The profile covers roughly 81,000 clones, with 80% to 90% appearing a single time and roughly two fifths taken by the ten largest. The material sequenced was peripheral blood. The receptor source for this set is an elderly man with active or convalescent COVID-19.

This clone was picked up a small number of times. The rearrangement joins TRBV6-5 to TRBJ2-7; a possible D gene is TRBD2 (6 bases). The V end was cut by 0 bases, the J end by 3 bases, with 12 bases between. The germline V gene has CDR1 MNHEY and CDR2 SVGAGI. The CDR3 totals 15 residues. Here the CDR3 DNA reads TGTGCCAGCAGTTACTCGCTAGCGTTTCTCTACGAGCAGTACTTC. Residues: CASSYSLAFLYEQYF.

The gene calls are TRBV3-1 (or the pseudogene TRBV3-2) and TRBJ2-7; D is perhaps TRBD2 (6 bases). CDR3 length equals 15 residues. From germline, CDR1 is LGHDT and CDR2 YNNKEL (reference sequence). V lost 0 bases to trimming and J lost 2 bases, with 11 bases between them. DNA for the CDR3: TGTGCCAGCAGCCAAGATCTAGCGCCGCCCTACGAGCAGTACTTC. Residues: CASSQDLAPPYEQYF.

V is TRBV7-3 and J is TRBJ2-2; 8 nucleotides agree with TRBD1. The CDR3 contains 14 residues. J lost 6 bases, V lost 5 bases, and 5 bases had no gene match. The germline V gene has CDR1 SGHTA and CDR2 FQGTGA. The CDR3, as DNA: TGTGCCAGCAGCCTGACAGGGGTTGCCGGGGAGCTGTTTTTT. This gives the protein CASSLTGVAGELFF.

About this clone itself: Other DNA sequences in the sample encode the same CDR3. J is TRBJ1-4 and V is TRBV27, with TRBD1 identical over 7 bases. The germline CDR1 and CDR2 sequences are MNHEY and SMNVEV (reference sequence). The CDR3 is 14 residues long. Trimming at V came to 5 bases and at J to 2 bases, leaving 2 bases not matched to a gene. CDR3 residues: CASSRQGTNEKLFF. CDR3 DNA: TGTGCCAGCAGTCGACAGGGTACTAATGAAAAACTGTTTTTT.

V usage is TRBV27 and J usage is TRBJ1-6; TRBD1 aligns across 9 bases. CDR1 is MNHEY and CDR2 is SMNVEV in the germline V gene (reference sequence). The V segment lost 4 bases and the J segment 9 bases; nucleotides outside the gene matches: 7. CDR3 length: 15 amino acids. The CDR3 protein is CASSSPRDRASPLHF. CDR3 sequence (DNA): TGTGCCAGCAGTTCGCCCCGGGACAGGGCTTCACCCCTCCACTTT.

The V call is TRBV6-5, the J call TRBJ2-5, with D tentatively TRBD2 (5 bases). The V end was cut by 6 bases, the J end by 7 bases, with 12 bases between. The CDR3 extends over 12 amino acids. Germline loops: CDR1 MNHEY, CDR2 SVGAGI. The chain's CDR3 is CASRGRVGTQYF. The CDR3 coding sequence is TGTGCCAGCAGGGGGAGAGTAGGGACCCAGTACTTC.

V is TRBV6-5 and J is TRBJ1-1, with 10 bases matching TRBD1. J lost 6 bases, V lost 6 bases, and 7 bases had no gene match. The CDR3 has 14 residues. Germline V gives CDR1 MNHEY, CDR2 SVGAGI. The CDR3 reads CASRLKTGGSEAFF. The CDR3 coding sequence is TGTGCCAGCAGGCTCAAGACAGGGGGCTCTGAAGCTTTCTTT.

This clone turned up a few times. The chain has TRBV5-1 and TRBJ2-3; 9 nucleotides align to TRBD1. The CDR3 runs 16 residues. The V and J ends lost 1 base and 5 bases, in that order; junction bases with no gene match: 8. The germline CDR1 and CDR2 sequences are SGHRS and YFSETQ. CDR3 in amino acids: CASSLYAGQGEDTQYF. The CDR3 nucleotides are TGCGCCAGCAGCTTGTACGCGGGACAGGGCGAAGATACGCAGTATTTT.

The gene calls are TRBV28 and TRBJ2-2; weak D call: TRBD1 (5 bases). Germline-derived CDR1 and CDR2 are MDHEN and SYDVKM. The CDR3 has 14 residues. V was pared by 2 bases and J by 4 bases, with 8 bases between. CDR3 DNA sequence: TGTGCCAGCAGTTTAGAAGGGGCCACCGGGGAGCTGTTTTTT. Protein product: CASSLEGATGELFF.

J is TRBJ2-3 and V is TRBV3-1 (or the pseudogene TRBV3-2), with D possibly TRBD2 on 7 matching bases. With 6 bases removed from V and 3 bases from J, the gap between germline ends came to 19 bases. The V gene's germline CDR1 is LGHDT and CDR2 YNNKEL (reference sequence). This CDR3 comprises 16 residues. The CDR3 nucleotides are TGTGCCAGCAGGGAAGACAGGCTGGGGGGGACAGATACGCAGTATTTT. Translating gives CASREDRLGGTDTQYF.

The gene calls are TRBV14 and TRBJ2-3; D may be TRBD2 (5 bases). This CDR3 is built from 16 residues. Germline V gene sequence: CDR1 SGHDN, CDR2 FVKESK. V was pared by 1 base and J by 4 bases, with 15 bases between. CDR3 DNA sequence: TGTGCCAGCAGCCAAGGGCGGGCTAGCTATCCAGATACGCAGTATTTT. Amino acids: CASSQGRASYPDTQYF.

This clone came up a few times. V is TRBV7-9 and J is TRBJ2-3; 8 nucleotides align to TRBD2. Germline V gene sequence: CDR1 SEHNR, CDR2 FQNEAQ (reference sequence). The CDR3 has 15 amino acids. The junction had 4 bases not matched to a gene; V was cut back by 3 bases and J by 2 bases. CDR3 in DNA: TGTGCCAGCAGCTTTAGCGGGGACACCACAGATACGCAGTATTTT. Residues: CASSFSGDTTDTQYF.

This clone has a single count. CDR3 amino acids: CASSQVAGGETQYF. The DNA of the CDR3 is TGCGCCAGCAGCCAAGTGGCAGGGGGAGAGACCCAGTACTTC. The chain is built from TRBV4-1 and TRBJ2-5; 7 nucleotides align to TRBD1. This CDR3 contains 14 residues. Per germline, CDR1 MGHRA and CDR2 YSYEKL. V was clipped by 1 base and J by 4 bases; unmatched bases: 3.

The chain combines TRBV24-1 with TRBJ2-2, with 11 bases identical to TRBD2. The germline gives CDR1 KGHDR, CDR2 SFDVKD. The CDR3 contains 17 residues. V lost 4 bases and J lost 1; bases outside the gene matches: 4. This CDR3 is CATSDTGTSGNTGELFF. In DNA form, the CDR3 reads TGTGCCACCAGTGACACCGGGACTAGCGGGAACACCGGGGAGCTGTTTTTT.

The gene calls are TRBV7-2 and TRBJ1-2; 7 bases line up with TRBD1. CDR3 length equals 15 residues. Looked up from germline, CDR1 is SGHTA and CDR2 is FQGNSA. J lost 8 bases, V lost 3 bases, and 12 bases had no gene match. As DNA, the CDR3 is TGTGCCAGCAGCTTTGTCCCGGGCCCAGGGGGAGGCTACACCTTC. Translation: CASSFVPGPGGGYTF.

The V gene is TRBV24-1, the J gene TRBJ2-3; D is perhaps TRBD2 (5 bases). The V and J ends lost 2 bases and 8 bases respectively, with 10 bases between them. The CDR3 extends over 13 amino acids. Germline loops: CDR1 KGHDR, CDR2 SFDVKD. This chain's CDR3 is CATSDSRGLTQYF. The CDR3 DNA sequence: TGTGCCACCAGTGATTCCCGAGGACTTACGCAGTATTTT.

The gene calls are TRBV13 and TRBJ1-1, with a possible D match to TRBD1 (5 bases). CDR1 and CDR2 (germline): PRHDT, FYEKMQ (reference sequence). The CDR3 consists of 14 residues. V gave up 4 bases and J gave up 1 base, with 10 bases separating them. This CDR3 is CASSSTGGNTEAFF. CDR3 DNA sequence: TGTGCCAGCAGCTCTACGGGGGGGAACACTGAAGCTTTCTTT.

The chain joins TRBV15 to TRBJ1-5; D is uncertain. Trimming pared 0 bases from V and 6 bases from J, leaving 18 bases between. The V gene's germline CDR1 is LNHNV and CDR2 YYDKDF (reference sequence). This CDR3 is 17 amino acids long. CDR3: CATSRDYDHQEGQPQHF. CDR3 DNA: TGTGCCACCAGCAGAGATTACGACCACCAAGAGGGTCAGCCCCAGCATTTT.